Here is one T cell receptor beta chain with its context. The antigen is not known. At a deep level, the assay was run. Clones were sequenced by immunoSEQ multiplex PCR, and TCRdb holds only the in-frame ones, with some missing. This table holds some 2,100,000 clones, roughly 91% found once. Positively selected for CCR7, the CD45RO-negative cells used as naive CD8 cells excluded terminally differentiated effector memory CD45RA+ cells. The study drew its donors from healthy HIV-negative adults without recent acute infections or vaccinations. The entry originates in a study of shared clonotypes between healthy human individuals. Study outcomes and limitations: Some clonotypes were shared by all four sorted-subset donors, while others were not shared. The non-shared ones had lower generation probabilities than the shared ones. Sorted-subset sequencing was shown by rarefaction to be incomplete despite large depth.

The germline V gene has CDR1 MNHEY and CDR2 SMNVEV (reference sequence). V gave up 5 bases and J gave up 4 bases, with 17 bases separating them. CDR3 length equals 15 residues. The chain combines TRBV27 with TRBJ2-5, with D perhaps TRBD1 (6 bases). This receptor was taken from a man aged 18 to 29 in good health. Some clones in this sample may be carry-over from other donors' samples. Specimen: naive CD8+ T cells from PBMCs. The CDR3 DNA sequence: TGTGCCAGCAGTGCCCAACAGGGTTGGAGAGAGACCCAGTACTTC. Its translation is CASSAQQGWRETQYF.